The 3 T cell receptor beta chains reported below all come from one sample, sequenced in a study of CD8 T cells in ankylosing spondylitis. Their antigens are not known. Findings and limits, study-wide: Ankylosing spondylitis blood seemed to carry a telltale TCR beta motif made of roughly eight highly homologous variants.

TCRdb reanalysed the 5' RACE reads using MiXCR and keeps one entry per CDR3 protein. Among about 800,000 distinct CDR3 sequences listed, 10% to 15% were seen once. Sequenced material: blood, either unsorted or a sorted T cell fraction (not recorded which). The source of these receptors is a male donor with ankylosing spondylitis.

Ten or more counts support this clonotype. The V call is TRBV29-1, the J call TRBJ2-7, with D tentatively TRBD1 (6 bases). V was clipped by 5 bases and J by 3 bases, with 11 bases between them. The CDR3 consists of 12 residues. Germline V gives CDR1 SQVTM, CDR2 ANQGSEA. This CDR3 is CSVTQGSYEQYF. Written as DNA, the CDR3 is TGCAGCGTTACTCAGGGGAGCTACGAGCAGTACTTC.

This clonotype was recorded at least ten times. This sequence joins TRBV6-5 and TRBJ1-1; tentatively, D is TRBD1 (5 bases). Trimming cost V 6 bases and J 1 base, with 6 bases left between them. This CDR3 is built from 12 residues. The germline V gene encodes CDR1 MNHEY and CDR2 SVGAGI. In DNA, the CDR3 is TGTGCCAGCAGAGGACAGAACACTGAAGCTTTCTTT. It codes for CASRGQNTEAFF.

This clonotype was found a few times. The chain is built from TRBV15 and TRBJ2-1, with 12 bases that match TRBD2. CDR1 and CDR2 from the germline V gene are LNHNV and YYDKDF (reference sequence). J gave up 0 bases and V 1 base, and 10 bases lay outside the gene matches. This CDR3 is 20 amino acids long. In DNA, the CDR3 is TGTGCCACCAGCAGAGTCCTGGGACTAGCGGGCCCCACCTCCTACAATGAGCAGTTCTTC. Translation: CATSRVLGLAGPTSYNEQFF.